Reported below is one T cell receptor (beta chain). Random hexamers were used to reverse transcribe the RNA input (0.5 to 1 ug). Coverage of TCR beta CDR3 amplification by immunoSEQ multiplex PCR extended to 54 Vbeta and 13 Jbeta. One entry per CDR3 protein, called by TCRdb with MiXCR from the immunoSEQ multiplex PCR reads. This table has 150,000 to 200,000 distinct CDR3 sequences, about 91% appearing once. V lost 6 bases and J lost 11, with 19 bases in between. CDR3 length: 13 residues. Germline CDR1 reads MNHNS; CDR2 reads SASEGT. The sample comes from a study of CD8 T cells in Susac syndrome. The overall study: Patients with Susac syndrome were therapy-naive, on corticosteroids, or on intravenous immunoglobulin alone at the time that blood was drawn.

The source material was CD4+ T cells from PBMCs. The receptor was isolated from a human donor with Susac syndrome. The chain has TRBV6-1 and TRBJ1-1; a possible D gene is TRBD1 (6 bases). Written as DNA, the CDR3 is TGTGCCAGCAGCAGGAGTACAGGGACGGGGGCTTTCTTT. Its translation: CASSRSTGTGAFF.